This T cell receptor beta chain emerged from a study of T cells in lung cancer brain metastases. Study context: Among the roughly 21 patients, some 16 reported tobacco use, median about 42 pack-years.

Libraries were prepared by immunoSEQ multiplex PCR; TCRdb keeps only in-frame clonotypes and omits some of them. The top ten clones hold over 8.5% of a sample with roughly 5,000 clones, approximately 87% of them seen once. Germline V gives CDR1 SGHNT, CDR2 YENEEA. This CDR3 region has 18 residues. V lost 5 bases, J lost 1 base, and 8 bases stayed unmatched. Comments on this clone: The antigen is unknown.

Study-level results: Most clones were lesion-specific, with limited overlap between paired lesions (mean Morisita index about 0.25). DNA fragmentation in FFPE samples may have prevented full retrieval of the infiltrating T cell repertoire. Brain metastases had fewer unique productive clones than primaries (median roughly 1,400 versus 4,700).

The gene calls are TRBV11-3 and TRBJ2-3, with 14 bases fitting TRBD2. The sequenced sample consisted of tumor tissue from a brain metastasis. The source of this sequence is a woman between 50 and 59 years old with non-small cell lung cancer that had spread to the brain. The CDR3 nucleotides are TGTGCCAGCAGCCAATTATGGACTAGCGGGAGGCGCACAGATACGCAGTATTTT. Translating it yields CASSQLWTSGRRTDTQYF.